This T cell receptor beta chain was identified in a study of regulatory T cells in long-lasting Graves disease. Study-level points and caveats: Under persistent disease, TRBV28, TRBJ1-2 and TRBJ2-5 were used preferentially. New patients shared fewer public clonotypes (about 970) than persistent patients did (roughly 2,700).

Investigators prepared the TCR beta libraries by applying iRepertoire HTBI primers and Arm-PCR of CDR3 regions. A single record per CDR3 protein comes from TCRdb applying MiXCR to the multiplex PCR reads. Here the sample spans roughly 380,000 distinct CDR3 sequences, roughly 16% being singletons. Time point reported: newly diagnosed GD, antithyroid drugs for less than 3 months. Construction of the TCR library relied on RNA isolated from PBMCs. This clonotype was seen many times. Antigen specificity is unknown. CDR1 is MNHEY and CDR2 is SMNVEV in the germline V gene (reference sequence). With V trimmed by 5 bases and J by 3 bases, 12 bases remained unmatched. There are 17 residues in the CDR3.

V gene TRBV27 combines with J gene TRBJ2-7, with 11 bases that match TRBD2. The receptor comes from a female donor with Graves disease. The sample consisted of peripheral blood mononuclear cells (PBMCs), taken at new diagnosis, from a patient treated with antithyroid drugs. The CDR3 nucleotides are TGTGCCAGCAGTCCTTCGCAGGGACTAGCGGCCAGCTACGAGCAGTACTTC. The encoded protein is CASSPSQGLAASYEQYF.